This entry is about one T cell receptor beta chain. Its antigen target is currently unknown. No per-base quality is available; no much larger clone lies one base away. This record comes from a study of blood T cells in healthy people across ages (dated by TCRdb to about 2015). About the investigation overall: In model experiments, roughly one uniquely barcoded TCR beta cDNA molecule per two T cells was captured by template switching. Age-related changes in TCR beta repertoire diversity were measured in the study by deep sequencing normalized with unique cDNA molecular identifiers. Using the same blood draw, the study looked at two additional independent replicas of 1 million unique cDNA reads for two donors, one aged 18 to 30 and the other aged 80 or older. Donors were grouped into four age groups: young (average 16 years), middle-aged (39), aged (approximately 67) and long-lived (82). Donors of different ages were randomly distributed across sequencing lanes to avoid experimental bias. Paper-wide results and their limitations: Estimates of total diversity based on one million sequenced T cells were regarded as lower bounds and as underestimates. Because profiling used bulk unsorted PBMCs, naive and antigen-experienced compartments could not be compared conclusively. Because the CMV infection status of the donors was unknown, age-related changes in expanded clonotypes may potentially have been confounded. A strong correlation was found between observed TCR beta diversity and the percentage of naive T cells measured by flow cytometry. As age increased, observed TCR beta diversity per million T cells dropped in a roughly linear way, and a significant reduction was already evident by age 40. Compared with the aged group, the long-lived group had more naive CD4+ T cells, fewer expanded clones and increased TCR diversity, suggesting age selection.

The library was obtained by 5' RACE. The sequencer listed for this sample is Illumina HiSeq 2500. A second PCR of roughly 6 to 12 cycles was performed with a sample-barcoded 5' primer and a J-beta primer mix. Each TCR beta cDNA molecule received a unique molecular identifier from a template-switch 5' adaptor carrying 12 random nucleotides. At least 2.5 million CDR3-containing paired-end reads were obtained from each sample. First-strand cDNA was synthesized from all RNA with the Mint cDNA synthesis kit, primed by a TRBC-specific oligonucleotide. After uracil-DNA glycosylase treatment, a first 18-cycle PCR used universal primers M1SS and BC2_uni_R on all cDNA. In the source study's methods: For normalization, 1 million high-quality reads, each with a distinct molecular identifier, were randomly selected from each sample. Instead of being binned into consensus sequences, reads that shared molecular identifiers were thrown out. MiTCR, run with a Q25 quality threshold and the strictest error-elimination algorithm, handled CDR3 identification, clonotype clustering and error correction. A nonparametric unseen species model using Euler transformation provided a lower-bound estimate of total TCR beta diversity. The public reads were run again by TCRdb, first through fastp at Q25 and then through MiXCR, and only productive beta chains were kept. Rows merge per CDR3 protein into single entries with the most common DNA and genes. It is TCRdb's table, rather than the study itself, that gives the V and J calls and clone size. The sample includes roughly 800,000 distinct CDR3 sequences, with 58% observed a single time. 20% to 25% of the sample rests with the top ten.

The donors were roughly 38 Caucasian individuals from Russia, aged roughly 6 to 100 years, who were systemically healthy. Approximately 9.3 milliliters of peripheral blood were drawn from each donor into EDTA-treated Vacutainer tubes. Ficoll-Paque density-gradient centrifugation was used to isolate PBMCs, with at least 6.5 million per sample. Trizol reagent was used to extract total RNA from the PBMCs, yielding at least 5.5 micrograms per sample. The percentages of naive CD45RAhigh/CD27high T cells were determined by flow cytometry on a PBMC aliquot from every donor. The cysteine opens and the phenylalanine closes a CDR3 of 15 amino acids. The DNA shown is the 45-base CDR3, in frame from base 1. V trim: 4 bases; J trim: 7 bases; unmatched bases: 12. The germline V gene supplies CDR1 SQVTM and CDR2 ANQGSEA.

This receptor was identified in a young man in good health. The rearrangement joined TRBV29-1 to TRBJ2-5; TRBD2 fits 10 bases in the junction. Input material: blood. Read as DNA, the sequence is TGCAGCGTTGGGTCAGCGGGAGGGTCTCGAGGGACCCAGTACTTC. Translation gives CSVGSAGGSRGTQYF.